This note documents a single T cell receptor beta chain sequence. TCRdb re-called the 5' RACE reads with MiXCR, one entry per CDR3 protein. The profile shows roughly 410,000 distinct CDR3 sequences, 20% to 25% of them singletons. This specimen comes from a study of T-cell memory formation after mild COVID-19. Trimming took 7 bases from V and 0 from J, leaving 9 bases between them. There are 13 residues in the CDR3. The specimen was PBMCs or a T cell subset sorted from them (not recorded which). V is TRBV12-3 or TRBV12-4 and J is TRBJ1-1, with D uncertain. This receptor was taken from an adult woman who had mild COVID-19 (a few samples of this study predate the infection). Cell type and time point are not known. The CDR3 spells CASKVRMNTEAFF. DNA of the CDR3: TGTGCCAGCAAGGTGAGGATGAACACTGAAGCTTTCTTT.